The entry that follows covers one T cell receptor (beta chain) sequence. Antigen specificity is unknown. The protocol was immunoSEQ multiplex PCR, while the TCRdb copy is restricted to in-frame clones and leaves out a portion. This table has about 88,000 clones, under 95% appearing once. This entry is derived from a study of graft-versus-host responses after intestinal transplantation. From germline, CDR1 is LNHDA and CDR2 SQIVND (reference sequence). V was trimmed by 0 bases and J by 13 bases, leaving 13 bases between them. The CDR3 length is 13 residues. The material was unstimulated CD4+ T cells sorted from spleen or lymph node cells, obtained before transplant. The chain combines TRBV19 with TRBJ2-1; tentatively, D is TRBD2 (6 bases). The receptor was isolated from a human donor who was the organ donor for an intestinal transplant. CDR3 coding DNA: TGTGCCAGTAGTATAGAGGGGACTCCTAGACAGTTCTTC. Translated, it gives CASSIEGTPRQFF.